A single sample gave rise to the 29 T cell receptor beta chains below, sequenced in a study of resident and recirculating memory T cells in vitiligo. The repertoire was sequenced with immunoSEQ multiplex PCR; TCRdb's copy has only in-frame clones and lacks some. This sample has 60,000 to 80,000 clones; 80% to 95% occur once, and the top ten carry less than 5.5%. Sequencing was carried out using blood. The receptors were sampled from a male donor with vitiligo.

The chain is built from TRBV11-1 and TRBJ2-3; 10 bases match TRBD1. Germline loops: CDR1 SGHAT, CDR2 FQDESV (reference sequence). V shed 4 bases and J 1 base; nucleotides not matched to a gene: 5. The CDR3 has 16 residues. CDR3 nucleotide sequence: TGTGCCAGCAGCTCCCGGACAGGGGGAGGCACAGATACGCAGTATTTT. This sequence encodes CASSSRTGGGTDTQYF.

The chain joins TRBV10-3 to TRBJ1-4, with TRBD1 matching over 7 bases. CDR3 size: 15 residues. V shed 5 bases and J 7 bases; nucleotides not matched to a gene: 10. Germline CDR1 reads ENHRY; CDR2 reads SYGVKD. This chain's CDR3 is CAISQGGQNPEKLFF. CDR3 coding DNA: TGTGCCATCAGTCAAGGGGGACAGAACCCTGAAAAACTGTTTTTT.

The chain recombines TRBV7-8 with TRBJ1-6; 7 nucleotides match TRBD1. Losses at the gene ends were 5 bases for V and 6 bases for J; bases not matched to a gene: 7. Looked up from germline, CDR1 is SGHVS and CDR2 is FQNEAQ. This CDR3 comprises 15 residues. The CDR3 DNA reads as TGTGCCAGCAGCCTGCAAGGGACAGTTAATTCACCCCTCCACTTT. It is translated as CASSLQGTVNSPLHF.

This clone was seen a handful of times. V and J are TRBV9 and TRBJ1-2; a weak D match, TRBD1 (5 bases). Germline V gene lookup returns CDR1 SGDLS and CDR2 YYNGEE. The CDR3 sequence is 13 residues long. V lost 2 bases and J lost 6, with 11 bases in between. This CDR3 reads CASSVQGSNGYTF. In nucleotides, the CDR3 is TGTGCCAGCAGCGTCCAGGGTTCAAATGGCTACACCTTC. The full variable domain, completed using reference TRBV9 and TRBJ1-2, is DSGVTQTPKHLITATGQRVTLRCSPRSGDLSVYWYQQSLDQGLQFLIQYYNGEERAKGNILERFSAQQFPDLHSELNLSSLELGDSALYFCASSVQGSNGYTFGSGTRLTVV.

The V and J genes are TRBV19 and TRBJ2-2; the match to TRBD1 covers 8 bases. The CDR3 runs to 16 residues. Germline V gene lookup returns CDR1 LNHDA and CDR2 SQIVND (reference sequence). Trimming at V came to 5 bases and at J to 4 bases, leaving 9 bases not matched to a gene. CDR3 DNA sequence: TGTGCCAGTAGTCATACAGGGGGTCCCGGCACCGGGGAGCTGTTTTTT. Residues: CASSHTGGPGTGELFF. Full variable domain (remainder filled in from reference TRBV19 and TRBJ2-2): DGGITQSPKYLFRKEGQNVTLSCEQNLNHDAMYWYRQDPGQGLRLIYYSQIVNDFQKGDIAEGYSVSREKKESFPLTVTSAQKNPTAFYLCASSHTGGPGTGELFFGEGSRLTVL.

CDR3: CASSGTRDSAYGYTF. CDR3 nucleotide sequence: TGTGCCAGCAGCGGAACTCGGGATTCGGCTTATGGCTACACCTTC. V and J are TRBV2 and TRBJ1-2; the D is unclear. The V end was cut by 6 bases, the J end by 5 bases, with 19 bases between. Germline CDR1 and CDR2: SNHLY and FYNNEI. This CDR3 contains 15 residues. Complete variable domain (other parts from reference TRBV2 and TRBJ1-2): EPEVTQTPSHQVTQMGQEVILRCVPISNHLYFYWYRQILGQKVEFLVSFYNNEISEKSEIFDDQFSVERPDGSNFTLKIRSTKLEDSAMYFCASSGTRDSAYGYTFGSGTRLTVV.

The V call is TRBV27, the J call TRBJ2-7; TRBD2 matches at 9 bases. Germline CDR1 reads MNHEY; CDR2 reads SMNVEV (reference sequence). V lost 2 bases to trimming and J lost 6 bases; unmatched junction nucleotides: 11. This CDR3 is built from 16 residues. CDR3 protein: CASSLNAPGLATEQYF. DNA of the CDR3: TGTGCCAGCAGTTTAAACGCGCCGGGACTAGCTACCGAGCAGTACTTC.

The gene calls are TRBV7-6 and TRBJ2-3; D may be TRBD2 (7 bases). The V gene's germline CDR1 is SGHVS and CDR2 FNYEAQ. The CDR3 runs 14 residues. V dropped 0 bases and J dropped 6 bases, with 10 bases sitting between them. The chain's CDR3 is CASSLARGADTQYF. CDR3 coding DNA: TGTGCCAGCAGCTTAGCTCGGGGGGCGGATACGCAGTATTTT.

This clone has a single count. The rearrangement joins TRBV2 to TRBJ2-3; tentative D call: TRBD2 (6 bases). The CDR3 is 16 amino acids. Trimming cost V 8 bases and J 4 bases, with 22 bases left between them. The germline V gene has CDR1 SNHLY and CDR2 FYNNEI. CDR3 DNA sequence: TGTGCCAGCGGGCTCTTGACTAGTTATATTGCAGATACGCAGTATTTT. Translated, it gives CASGLLTSYIADTQYF.

The DNA for the CDR3 is TGTGCCAGCGGATGGACTAGCGGGGTGGGGGAGCAGTACTTC. It specifies CASGWTSGVGEQYF. V gene TRBV27 combines with J gene TRBJ2-7; 12 bases align to TRBD2. Germline V gives CDR1 MNHEY, CDR2 SMNVEV (reference sequence). The CDR3 spans 14 residues. With 8 bases clipped from V and 7 bases from J, the junction kept 9 bases outside the gene matches.

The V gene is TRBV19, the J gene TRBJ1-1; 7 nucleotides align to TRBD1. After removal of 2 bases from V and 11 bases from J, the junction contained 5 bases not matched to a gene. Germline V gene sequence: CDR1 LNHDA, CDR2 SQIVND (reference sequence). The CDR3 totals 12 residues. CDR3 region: CASSISADRAFF. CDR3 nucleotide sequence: TGTGCCAGTAGTATAAGCGCGGACAGGGCTTTCTTT.

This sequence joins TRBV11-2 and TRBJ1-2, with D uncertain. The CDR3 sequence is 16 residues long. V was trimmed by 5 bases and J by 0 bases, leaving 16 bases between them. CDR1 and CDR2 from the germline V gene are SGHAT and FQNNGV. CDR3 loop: CASSPPVRRSNYGYTF. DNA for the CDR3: TGTGCCAGCAGCCCCCCAGTCCGGAGATCTAACTATGGCTACACCTTC.

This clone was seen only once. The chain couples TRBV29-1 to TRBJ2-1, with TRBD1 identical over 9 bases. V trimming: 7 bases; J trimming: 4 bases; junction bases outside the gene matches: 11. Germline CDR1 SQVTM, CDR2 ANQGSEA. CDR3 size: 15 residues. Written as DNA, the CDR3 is TGCAGCGCCAGTTCCCCCGGGACAGGGTACAATGAGCAGTTCTTC. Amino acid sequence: CSASSPGTGYNEQFF.

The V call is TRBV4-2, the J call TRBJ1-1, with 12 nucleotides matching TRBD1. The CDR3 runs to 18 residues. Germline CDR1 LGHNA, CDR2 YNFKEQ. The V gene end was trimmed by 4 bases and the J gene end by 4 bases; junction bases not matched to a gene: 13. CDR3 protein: CASSPSGGQGALSTEAFF. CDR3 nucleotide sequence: TGTGCCAGCAGCCCCTCGGGGGGACAGGGGGCCCTTTCCACTGAAGCTTTCTTT.

CDR3 region: CASSQERGGAQHGYTF. In nucleotides, the CDR3 is TGCGCCAGCAGCCAAGAGAGGGGGGGGGCTCAGCACGGCTACACCTTC. This chain links TRBV4-3 with TRBJ1-2, with D tentatively TRBD1 (6 bases). Germline V gene lookup returns CDR1 LGHNA and CDR2 YSLEER. The CDR3 consists of 16 residues. Trimming removed 0 bases from V and 8 bases from J, with 19 bases in between.

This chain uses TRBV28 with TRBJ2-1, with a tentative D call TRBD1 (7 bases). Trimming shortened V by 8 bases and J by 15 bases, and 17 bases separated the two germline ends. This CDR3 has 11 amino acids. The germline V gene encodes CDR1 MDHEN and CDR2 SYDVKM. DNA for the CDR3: TGTGCCAGCGGAACGGACAGGCGGGGGTTCTTC. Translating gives CASGTDRRGFF.

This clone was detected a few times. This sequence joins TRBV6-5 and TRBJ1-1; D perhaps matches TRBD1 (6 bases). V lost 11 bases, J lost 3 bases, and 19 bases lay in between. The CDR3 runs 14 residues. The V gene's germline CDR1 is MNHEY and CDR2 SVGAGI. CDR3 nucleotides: TGTGCCGTGTACCAGGGGCGAAGGGACACTGAAGCTTTCTTT. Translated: CAVYQGRRDTEAFF.

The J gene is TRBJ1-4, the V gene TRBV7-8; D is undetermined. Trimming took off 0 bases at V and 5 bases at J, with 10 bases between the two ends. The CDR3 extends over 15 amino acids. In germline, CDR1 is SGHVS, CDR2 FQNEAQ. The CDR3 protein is CASSLARTGNEKLFF. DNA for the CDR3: TGTGCCAGCAGCTTAGCCCGGACGGGGAATGAAAAACTGTTTTTT.

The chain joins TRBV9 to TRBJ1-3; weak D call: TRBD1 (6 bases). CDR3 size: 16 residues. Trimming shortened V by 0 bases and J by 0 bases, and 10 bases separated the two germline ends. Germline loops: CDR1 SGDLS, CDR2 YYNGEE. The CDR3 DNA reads TGTGCCAGCAGCGTAGGGGGGCGAAGCTCTGGAAACACCATATATTTT. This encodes CASSVGGRSSGNTIYF.

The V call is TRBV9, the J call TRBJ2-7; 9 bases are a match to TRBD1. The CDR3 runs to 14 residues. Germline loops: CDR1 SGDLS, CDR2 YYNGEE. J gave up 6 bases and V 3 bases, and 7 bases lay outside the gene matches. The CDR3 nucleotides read TGTGCCAGCAGCGCCCGGGACAGGGTCGCCGAGCAGTACTTC. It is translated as CASSARDRVAEQYF.

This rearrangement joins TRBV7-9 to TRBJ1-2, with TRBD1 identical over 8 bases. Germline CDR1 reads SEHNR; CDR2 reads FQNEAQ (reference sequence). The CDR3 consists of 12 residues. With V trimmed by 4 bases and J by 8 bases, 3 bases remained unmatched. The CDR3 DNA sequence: TGTGCCAGCAGCTCCGGACAGGGAGGCTACACCTTC. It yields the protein CASSSGQGGYTF.

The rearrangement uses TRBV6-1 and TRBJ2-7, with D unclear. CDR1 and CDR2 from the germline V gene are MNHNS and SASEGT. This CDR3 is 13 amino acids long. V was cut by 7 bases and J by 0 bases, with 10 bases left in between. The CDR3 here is CASKPLSSYEQYF. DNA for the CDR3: TGTGCCAGCAAGCCCCTTAGCTCCTACGAGCAGTACTTC.

DNA of the CDR3: TGTGCCAGCAGTCCCCTAGGGACTAGCGGGGGGAGGTACGAGCAGTACTTC. It yields the protein CASSPLGTSGGRYEQYF. The genes are TRBV27 and TRBJ2-7, with 15 nucleotides matching TRBD2. V lost 5 bases, J lost 4 bases, and 9 bases stayed unmatched. The germline CDR1 and CDR2 sequences are MNHEY and SMNVEV (reference sequence). The CDR3 runs to 17 residues.

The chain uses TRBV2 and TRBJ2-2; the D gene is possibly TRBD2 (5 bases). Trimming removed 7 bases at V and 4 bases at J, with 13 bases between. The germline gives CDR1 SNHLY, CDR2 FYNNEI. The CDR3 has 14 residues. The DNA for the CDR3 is TGTGCCAGCACAGGACTTAGCGCCACCGGGGAGCTGTTTTTT. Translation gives CASTGLSATGELFF. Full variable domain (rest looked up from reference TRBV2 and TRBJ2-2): EPEVTQTPSHQVTQMGQEVILRCVPISNHLYFYWYRQILGQKVEFLVSFYNNEISEKSEIFDDQFSVERPDGSNFTLKIRSTKLEDSAMYFCASTGLSATGELFFGEGSRLTVL.

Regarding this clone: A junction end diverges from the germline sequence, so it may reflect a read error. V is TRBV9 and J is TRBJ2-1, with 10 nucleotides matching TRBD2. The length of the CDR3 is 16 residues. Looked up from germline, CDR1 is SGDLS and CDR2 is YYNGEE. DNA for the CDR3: TGTGCCAGCAGCCCCGCGAGCGGGGGGGCCTACGATGAGCAGTTCTTC. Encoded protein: CASSPASGGAYDEQFF.

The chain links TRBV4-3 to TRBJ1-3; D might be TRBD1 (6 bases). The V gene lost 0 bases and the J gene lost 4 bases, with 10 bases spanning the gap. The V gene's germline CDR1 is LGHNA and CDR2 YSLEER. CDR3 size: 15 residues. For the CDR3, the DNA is TGCGCCAGCAGCCAAGACAGGGGCTCGGGAAACACCATATATTTT. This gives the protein CASSQDRGSGNTIYF.

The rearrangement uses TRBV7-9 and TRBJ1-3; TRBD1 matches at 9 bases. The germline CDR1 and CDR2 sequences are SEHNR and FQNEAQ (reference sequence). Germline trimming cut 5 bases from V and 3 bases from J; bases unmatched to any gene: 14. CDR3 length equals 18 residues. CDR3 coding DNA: TGTGCCAGCAGCCTCGGAGAGAGACAGGGGGAGCATGGAAACACCATATATTTT. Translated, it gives CASSLGERQGEHGNTIYF. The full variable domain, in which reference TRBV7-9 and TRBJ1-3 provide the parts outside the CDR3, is DTGVSQNPRHKITKRGQNVTFRCDPISEHNRLYWYRQTLGQGPEFLTYFQNEAQLEKSRLLSDRFSAERPKGSFSTLEIQRTEQGDSAMYLCASSLGERQGEHGNTIYFGEGSWLTVV.

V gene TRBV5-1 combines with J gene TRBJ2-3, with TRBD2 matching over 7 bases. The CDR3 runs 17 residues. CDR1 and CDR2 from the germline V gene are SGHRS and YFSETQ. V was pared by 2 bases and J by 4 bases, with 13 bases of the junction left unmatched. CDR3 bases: TGCGCCAGCAGCTTACTGTCCGGAGGGAGGGGCCCAGATACGCAGTATTTT. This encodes CASSLLSGGRGPDTQYF. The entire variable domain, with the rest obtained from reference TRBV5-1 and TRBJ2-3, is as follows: KAGVTQTPRYLIKTRGQQVTLSCSPISGHRSVSWYQQTPGQGLQFLFEYFSETQRNKGNFPGRFSGRQFSNSRSEMNVSTLELGDSALYLCASSLLSGGRGPDTQYFGPGTRLTVL.

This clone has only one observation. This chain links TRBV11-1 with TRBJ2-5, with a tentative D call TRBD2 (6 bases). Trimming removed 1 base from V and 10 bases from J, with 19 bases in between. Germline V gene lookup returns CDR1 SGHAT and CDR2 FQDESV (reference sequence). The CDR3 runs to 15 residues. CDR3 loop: CASSLVTGGRGNQYF. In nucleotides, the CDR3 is TGTGCCAGCAGCTTAGTAACTGGAGGTCGGGGGAACCAGTACTTC.